These 2 T cell receptor beta chains share one sample of origin, sequenced in a study of blood T cell repertoires in COVID-19. Using immunoSEQ multiplex PCR, the repertoire was profiled, and TCRdb retains in-frame clones only, with some absent. The table has 25,000 to 35,000 clones, approximately 93% seen once. Sequencing was performed on peripheral blood. These receptors all come from a woman aged 70-85 years with COVID-19, enrolled during active disease.

J is TRBJ1-2 and V is TRBV24-1, with 10 positions matching TRBD1. Trimming cost V 5 bases and J 8 bases; bases outside gene matches: 7. This CDR3 is built from 14 residues. Germline assignment: CDR1 KGHDR and CDR2 SFDVKD. Here the CDR3 reads CATSAGTGVSGYTF. In DNA, the CDR3 is TGTGCCACCAGTGCCGGGACAGGGGTGAGCGGCTACACCTTC.

The table lists this clone with a count of one. The chain joins TRBV28 to TRBJ1-3; 9 bases fit TRBD1. Germline CDR1 is MDHEN and CDR2 is SYDVKM. Germline trimming cut 7 bases from V and 4 bases from J; bases unmatched to any gene: 5. This CDR3 has 14 amino acids. In nucleotides, the CDR3 is TGTGCCAGCAAACAGGGGGCGGCGGGAAACACCATATATTTT. Translated, it gives CASKQGAAGNTIYF.